Below are 18 T cell receptor beta chains sequenced from a single sample in a study of blood T cell repertoires in COVID-19. The table came from immunoSEQ multiplex PCR; TCRdb's copy has only in-frame clones and leaves some out. The sample lists approximately 250,000 clones; roughly 83% were seen once. Sequencing used peripheral blood. Receptors originate from a woman older than 75 with COVID-19, enrolled during active disease.

The V call is TRBV12-3 or TRBV12-4, the J call TRBJ1-2, with 8 bases matching TRBD1. With 4 bases clipped from V and 8 bases from J, the junction kept 6 bases outside the gene matches. The CDR3 has 13 amino acids. Here the CDR3 reads CASSSQGAGGYTF. For the CDR3, the DNA is TGTGCCAGCAGTTCGCAGGGGGCGGGAGGCTACACCTTC.

This clone was picked up one time. The V call is TRBV2, the J call TRBJ1-1; TRBD1 might be the D (6 bases). V shed 4 bases and J shed 5 bases, with 11 bases lying between them. The CDR3 loop spans 13 amino acids. Germline values: CDR1 SNHLY, CDR2 FYNNEI. CDR3: CASSVRGNTEAFF. For the CDR3, the DNA is TGTGCCAGCAGTGTAAGGGGGAATACTGAAGCTTTCTTT.

In this sample, this clone turned up once. J is TRBJ2-5 and V is TRBV19; 8 nucleotides match TRBD2. The CDR3 has 16 amino acids. Germline trimming cut 5 bases from V and 4 bases from J; bases unmatched to any gene: 12. Germline loops: CDR1 LNHDA, CDR2 SQIVND (reference sequence). The CDR3: CASSGKPGGAGETQYF. In DNA form, the CDR3 reads TGTGCCAGTAGTGGAAAACCGGGGGGGGCCGGAGAGACCCAGTACTTC.

The CDR3 is CASTTVGDSYEQYV. The CDR3 nucleotides are TGCGCCAGCACCACGGTGGGGGACAGCTACGAGCAGTACGTC. The chain joins TRBV5-1 to TRBJ2-7; 7 nucleotides agree with TRBD1. V was clipped by 6 bases and J by 3 bases; unmatched bases: 9. The CDR3 is made up of 14 amino acids. Germline loops: CDR1 SGHRS, CDR2 YFSETQ.

The rearrangement uses TRBV6-6 and TRBJ2-2; the match to TRBD1 covers 7 bases. CDR3 size: 14 residues. The germline gives CDR1 MNHNY, CDR2 SVGAGI (reference sequence). V gave up 0 bases and J gave up 5 bases; unmatched junction bases: 0. The CDR3 bases are TGTGCCAGCAGTTACTCGGGACAGACCGGGGAGCTGTTTTTT. Translation: CASSYSGQTGELFF.

In this sample, this clone turned up once. The V gene is TRBV6-6, the J gene TRBJ2-3; no clear D. V was clipped by 5 bases and J by 6 bases, with 18 bases between them. The length of the CDR3 is 15 residues. The germline V gene encodes CDR1 MNHNY and CDR2 SVGAGI (reference sequence). This CDR3 reads CASSRSLETGDTQYF. The CDR3 DNA reads TGTGCCAGCAGTCGTTCCCTAGAGACTGGCGATACGCAGTATTTT.

This rearrangement joins TRBV29-1 to TRBJ2-1; 10 bases map to TRBD1. The CDR3 is 18 amino acids. With 4 bases clipped from V and 0 bases from J, the junction kept 12 bases outside the gene matches. From germline, CDR1 is SQVTM and CDR2 ANQGSEA. Here the CDR3 reads CSVVWTGGFDSSYNEQFF. CDR3 bases: TGCAGCGTTGTTTGGACAGGGGGATTTGACAGCTCCTACAATGAGCAGTTCTTC.

The chain is built from TRBV5-8 and TRBJ1-5; D is undetermined. The V and J ends lost 2 bases and 5 bases respectively, with 2 bases between them. Germline-derived CDR1 and CDR2 are SGHTS and YDEGEE. CDR3 size: 11 residues. CDR3 amino acids: CASSFDQPQHF. The CDR3 DNA sequence: TGTGCCAGCAGCTTCGATCAGCCCCAGCATTTT.

The chain carries TRBV21-1 and TRBJ1-1; no DNA check was done on the table's D call, TRBD1. TRBV21-1 constitutes a pseudogene. The CDR3 totals 14 residues. The CDR3 region is CASREGTGITEAFF. The CDR3 DNA follows: TGTGCCAGCAGGGAGGGGACAGGAATCACTGAAGCTTTCTTT.

This chain joins TRBV5-5 and TRBJ1-5; 7 positions match TRBD1. After removal of 0 bases from V and 4 bases from J, the junction contained 7 bases not matched to a gene. Looked up from germline, CDR1 is SGHKS and CDR2 is YYEKEE (reference sequence). CDR3 length: 16 amino acids. The CDR3 DNA reads as TGTGCCAGCAGCTTGGAATTGACAGGGAGGAATCAGCCCCAGCATTTT. It yields the protein CASSLELTGRNQPQHF.

The CDR3 sequence is CASSYTGGEKLFF. The CDR3 bases are TGTGCCAGCAGTTACACGGGGGGGGAAAAACTGTTTTTT. The chain joins TRBV6-6 to TRBJ1-4, with D possibly being TRBD1 (5 bases). Germline CDR1 is MNHNY and CDR2 is SVGAGI (reference sequence). The CDR3 contains 13 residues. V lost 2 bases, J lost 8 bases, and 9 bases lay in between.

The chain joins TRBV2 to TRBJ1-6; 7 nucleotides agree with TRBD1. The length of the CDR3 is 14 residues. V was pared by 6 bases and J by 10 bases, with 9 bases of the junction left unmatched. The germline V gene encodes CDR1 SNHLY and CDR2 FYNNEI. The CDR3 sequence is CASRYRQGTSPLHF. The CDR3 DNA reads as TGTGCCAGCAGATATCGACAGGGTACCTCACCCCTCCACTTT.

The chain employs TRBV6-5 and TRBJ2-1; TRBD1 matches 9 bases. The CDR3 runs 14 residues. Germline V gene lookup returns CDR1 MNHEY and CDR2 SVGAGI. J was trimmed by 11 bases and V by 4 bases; bases with no gene match: 9. CDR3 region: CASSFRQGDGKQFF. The CDR3 DNA is TGTGCCAGCAGTTTCCGACAGGGGGATGGTAAGCAGTTCTTC.

The V call is TRBV3-1 (or the pseudogene TRBV3-2), the J call TRBJ2-3, with 8 bases fitting TRBD1. Germline CDR1 reads LGHDT; CDR2 reads YNNKEL (reference sequence). This CDR3 comprises 14 residues. J lost 0 bases, V lost 8 bases, and 4 bases had no gene match. The CDR3 reads CASHDRGSTDTQYF. In DNA, the CDR3 is TGTGCCAGCCATGACAGGGGAAGCACAGATACGCAGTATTTT.

The chain carries TRBV21-1 and TRBJ1-5; the D call TRBD1 from the table was never checked on the DNA. TRBV21-1 is classified as a pseudogene. This CDR3 is built from 16 residues. CDR3 bases: TGTGCCAGCAGCAAGCGAGAGACAGGGCTTAATCAGCCCCAGCATTTT. Its protein is CASSKRETGLNQPQHF.

V and J are TRBV7-2 and TRBJ1-2; 7 bases are a match to TRBD1. J lost 8 bases, V lost 5 bases, and 14 bases had no gene match. Germline V CDR1 and CDR2: SGHTA, FQGNSA. The CDR3 covers 15 residues. CDR3 nucleotide sequence: TGTGCCAGCAGCGTCCGAGGGGGCGCATCAGAAGGCTACACCTTC. Amino acid sequence: CASSVRGGASEGYTF.

This chain joins TRBV30 and TRBJ2-3, with D possibly TRBD1 on 6 matching bases. V was shortened by 2 bases and J by 5 bases, with 8 bases between the two germline ends. Germline V gene data show CDR1 as GTSNPN and CDR2 as SVGIG (reference sequence). The CDR3 covers 12 residues. CDR3: CAWSTQGDTQYF. The CDR3 DNA reads as TGTGCCTGGAGTACACAGGGAGATACGCAGTATTTT.

The J gene is TRBJ1-3, the V gene TRBV6-5, with D possibly being TRBD1 (5 bases). The CDR3 loop spans 15 amino acids. Germline V gene lookup returns CDR1 MNHEY and CDR2 SVGAGI. The ends were cut back, 2 bases at V and 4 bases at J, with 12 bases in the middle. CDR3 sequence reads: CASSYATGAGNTIYF. As DNA, the CDR3 is TGTGCCAGCAGTTACGCAACAGGTGCGGGAAACACCATATATTTT.